Given below is one T cell receptor beta chain in context. Primers included in the PCR were 60 Vbeta and 13 Jbeta primers. Produced via immunoSEQ multiplex PCR; TCRdb's table is partial and in-frame only. The data show more than 200,000 clones, over 75% seen once. This sample is drawn from a study of cytomegalovirus exposure and HLA in healthy donors. The TCR comes from a human donor in good health. The sequencing input was PBMCs.

The CDR3 coding sequence is TGTGCCAGTAGTATAAGGAGGACAGCTACGAACACCGGGGAGCTGTTTTTT. Amino acids: CASSIRRTATNTGELFF. This chain connects TRBV19 to TRBJ2-2, with D possibly matching TRBD1 (6 bases). The CDR3 is 17 residues long. Germline V gene data show CDR1 as LNHDA and CDR2 as SQIVND (reference sequence). The V gene lost 2 bases and the J gene lost 0 bases, with 13 bases spanning the gap. The full variable domain, rest sourced from reference TRBV19 and TRBJ2-2, is DGGITQSPKYLFRKEGQNVTLSCEQNLNHDAMYWYRQDPGQGLRLIYYSQIVNDFQKGDIAEGYSVSREKKESFPLTVTSAQKNPTAFYLCASSIRRTATNTGELFFGEGSRLTVL.